This TCR beta chain came from a study of cytomegalovirus exposure and HLA in healthy donors. Overall study results and limits: Beyond CMV serostatus, there was no information to go on about immune exposure. Most subjects' HLA-A and HLA-B alleles were reportedly predicted from TCR beta sequences. Overall, under 200 TCR beta chains were annotated as cytomegalovirus-associated.

The V segment lost 5 bases and the J segment 3 bases; nucleotides outside the gene matches: 2. Germline assignment: CDR1 SNHLY and CDR2 FYNNEI. The CDR3 loop spans 14 amino acids. A word on this clone: Its antigen is as yet unknown.

PCR was performed using 60 Vbeta and 13 Jbeta primers. Sequencing used immunoSEQ multiplex PCR; TCRdb keeps in-frame clones, though not all of them. The data show about 150,000 clones, 74% seen once. The specimen sequenced was PBMCs. The chain is built from TRBV2 and TRBJ1-5; 9 nucleotides line up with TRBD1. The source of this sequence is a man between 25 and 39 years old in good health and CMV-seronegative. CDR3 residues: CASSRDRANQPQHF. The CDR3 DNA follows: TGTGCCAGCAGTAGGGACAGGGCCAATCAGCCCCAGCATTTT.